Presented here are 13 T cell receptor beta chains from one specimen sequenced in a study of Ad26.COV2.S vaccination and SARS-CoV-2 variants. Libraries were prepared by immunoSEQ multiplex PCR; TCRdb keeps only in-frame clonotypes and omits some of them. The sample yields approximately 480,000 clones, around 88% seen once. Treatment indicated: around 19 received Ad26.COV2.S at low or high dose, single or two shots; roughly 5 received placebo; per-sample allocation not given. Day 63 after the first injection of vaccine or placebo was the sampling time. The source material was peripheral blood, sampled in a trial of Ad26.COV2.S vaccine versus placebo. These TCRs come from a person aged 18-60 years who received the Ad26.COV2.S COVID-19 vaccine or a placebo.

This sequence joins TRBV5-6 and TRBJ1-1; D not certain. Germline V gene sequence: CDR1 SGHDT, CDR2 YYEEEE. V lost 4 bases to trimming and J lost 2 bases, with 9 bases between them. The CDR3 has 13 residues. CDR3 in DNA: TGTGCCAGCAGCAGCACAGATAACACTGAAGCTTTCTTT. Amino acid sequence: CASSSTDNTEAFF.

As DNA, the CDR3 is TGTGCCACCTCAGGGAACCGGTTTGAGAAACTGTTTTTT. The encoded protein is CATSGNRFEKLFF. The chain employs TRBV6-5 and TRBJ1-4, with TRBD1 as a possible D gene (5 bases). Germline CDR1 is MNHEY and CDR2 is SVGAGI. The CDR3 loop spans 13 amino acids. V gave up 10 bases and J gave up 11 bases, with 20 bases separating them.

The V gene is TRBV11-2, the J gene TRBJ2-5; D not certain. The CDR3 contains 14 residues. Per germline, CDR1 SGHAT and CDR2 FQNNGV. The ends were cut back, 0 bases at V and 0 bases at J, with 5 bases in the middle. CDR3 sequence: CASSLELYQETQYF. The CDR3 DNA reads TGTGCCAGCAGCTTAGAGTTGTACCAAGAGACCCAGTACTTC.

The chain links TRBV6-6 to TRBJ1-4, with TRBD1 matching over 10 bases. There are 17 residues in the CDR3. The V and J ends lost 6 bases and 4 bases, in that order; junction bases with no gene match: 11. The V gene's germline CDR1 is MNHNY and CDR2 SVGAGI (reference sequence). CDR3 bases: TGTGCCAGCAGCCGAGGACAGGGGGAAGTTGGTAATGAAAAACTGTTTTTT. This sequence encodes CASSRGQGEVGNEKLFF.

The chain carries TRBV19 and TRBJ1-5, with a tentative D call TRBD1 (6 bases). This CDR3 contains 16 residues. The V and J ends lost 3 bases and 5 bases respectively, with 17 bases between them. From germline, CDR1 is LNHDA and CDR2 SQIVND (reference sequence). The CDR3 here is CASSILGGQYDQPQHF. DNA of the CDR3: TGTGCCAGTAGTATCCTCGGGGGGCAGTACGATCAGCCCCAGCATTTT.

The chain is built from TRBV4-2 and TRBJ2-7; 7 nucleotides agree with TRBD2. Per the germline V gene, CDR1 is LGHNA and CDR2 is YNFKEQ. The CDR3 has 15 amino acids. V lost 4 bases and J lost 0; bases outside the gene matches: 6. This CDR3 is CASSRERDLSYEQYF. The DNA for the CDR3 is TGTGCCAGCAGCCGAGAGCGGGATCTCTCCTACGAGCAGTACTTC.

The rearrangement joins TRBV18 to TRBJ2-7; no clear D gene. Trimming pared 2 bases from V and 3 bases from J, leaving 5 bases between. CDR1 KGHSH and CDR2 LQKENI come from the germline V gene. CDR3 length equals 12 residues. DNA for the CDR3: TGTGCCAGCTCACCAAAGGACTACGAGCAGTACTTC. Translation: CASSPKDYEQYF.

The chain combines TRBV12-1 with TRBJ2-5. TRBV12-1 is an annotated pseudogene. This CDR3 region has 13 residues. The CDR3, as DNA: TGTGCCAGCGCCCGGGACCCCCGAGAGACCCAGTACTTC. Its translation is CASARDPRETQYF.

The genes are TRBV5-1 and TRBJ2-3, with D possibly matching TRBD1 (5 bases). The CDR3 sequence is 13 residues long. The ends were cut back, 0 bases at V and 7 bases at J, with 9 bases in the middle. Germline lookup yields CDR1 SGHRS and CDR2 YFSETQ. In nucleotides, the CDR3 is TGCGCCAGCAGCTTGGGGACGGACAATACGCAGTATTTT. It translates to CASSLGTDNTQYF.

V and J are TRBV5-6 and TRBJ2-1; 9 positions agree with TRBD1. The CDR3 covers 14 residues. The V gene's germline CDR1 is SGHDT and CDR2 YYEEEE. With V trimmed by 0 bases and J by 9 bases, 4 bases remained unmatched. CDR3: CASSLDDRGSEQFF. CDR3 in DNA: TGTGCCAGCAGCTTGGACGACAGGGGGTCTGAGCAGTTCTTC.

This clone was counted once. This chain joins TRBV5-1 and TRBJ2-7; D unresolved. Germline V lookup: CDR1 SGHRS, CDR2 YFSETQ. This CDR3 contains 13 residues. Between the trimmed V and J ends, which lost 3 bases and 6 bases, there was a span of 13 bases. CDR3 protein: CASSWDTSSEQYF. The CDR3, as DNA: TGCGCCAGCAGCTGGGATACTTCTTCCGAGCAGTACTTC.

The chain carries TRBV13 and TRBJ2-2; D not certain. Germline CDR1 and CDR2: PRHDT and FYEKMQ (reference sequence). The CDR3 runs to 16 residues. The germline V and J ends were trimmed by 1 base and 1 base, with 10 bases remaining between them. The CDR3 is CASSLVSLLNTGELFF. The CDR3 DNA reads TGTGCCAGCAGCTTAGTTAGCCTCTTGAACACCGGGGAGCTGTTTTTT.

The chain carries TRBV7-3 and TRBJ2-1; D possibly corresponds to TRBD2 (6 bases). The ends were cut back, 5 bases at V and 6 bases at J, with 11 bases in the middle. The CDR3 is 13 residues long. From germline, CDR1 is SGHTA and CDR2 FQGTGA. The CDR3 coding sequence is TGTGCCAGCAGCGTGGGAGGAGCCAATGAGCAGTTCTTC. Protein: CASSVGGANEQFF.